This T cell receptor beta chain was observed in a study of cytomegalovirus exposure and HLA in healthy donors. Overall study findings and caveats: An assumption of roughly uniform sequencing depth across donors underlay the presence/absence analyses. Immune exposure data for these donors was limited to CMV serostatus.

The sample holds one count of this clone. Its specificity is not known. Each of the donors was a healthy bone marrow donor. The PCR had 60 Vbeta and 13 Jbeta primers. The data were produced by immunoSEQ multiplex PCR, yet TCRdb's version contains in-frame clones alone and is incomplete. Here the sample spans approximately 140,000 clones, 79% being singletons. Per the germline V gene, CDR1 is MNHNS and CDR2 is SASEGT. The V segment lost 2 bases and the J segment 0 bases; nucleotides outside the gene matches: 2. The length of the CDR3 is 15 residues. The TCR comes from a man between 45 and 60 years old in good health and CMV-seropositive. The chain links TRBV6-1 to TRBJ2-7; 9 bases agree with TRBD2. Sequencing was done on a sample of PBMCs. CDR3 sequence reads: CASSERSGSSYEQYF. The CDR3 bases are TGTGCCAGCAGTGAACGTAGCGGGAGCTCCTACGAGCAGTACTTC.